This T cell receptor beta chain originates from a study of response to subunit inactivated influenza vaccine. Germline loops: CDR1 DFQATT, CDR2 SNEGSKA (reference sequence). V lost 4 bases to trimming and J lost 3 bases, with 13 bases between them. The length of the CDR3 is 13 residues. Study results and caveats: Researchers suggested that each seasonal influenza vaccination recruits few new T cells.

In TCRdb, the RT-PCR reads were re-called with MiXCR into one record per CDR3 protein. The sample includes roughly 650,000 distinct CDR3 sequences, approximately 15% of them seen just once. This clonotype was observed many times. Its antigen remains unknown. Sequences were derived from PBMCs from blood, sampled about 11 days after vaccination. The chain uses TRBV20-1 and TRBJ2-7, with D perhaps TRBD2 (6 bases). The sequence came from a man aged 50 or older who received an inactivated influenza vaccine. CDR3 region: CSAKIGGSYEQYF. The CDR3 DNA sequence: TGCAGTGCTAAAATAGGAGGGAGCTACGAGCAGTACTTC.